Presented here are 23 T cell receptor beta chains from one specimen sequenced in a study of T-cell reconstitution after alpha-beta-depleted transplantation in children. Unique molecular identifiers were built into the TCRbeta library. Via MiXCR, TCRdb re-called the PCR reads, giving one row per CDR3 protein. The top ten clones hold less than 15% of a sample with about 180,000 distinct CDR3 sequences, approximately 10% of them seen once. Specimen: PBMCs, collected before TCRalphabeta/CD19-depleted stem cell transplant. The receptors shown here come from a boy aged 2 to 9 with acute myeloid leukemia, due to receive a stem cell transplant.

This clonotype was seen many times. The rearrangement uses TRBV4-2 and TRBJ2-1; unclear D gene. CDR3 size: 14 residues. V was trimmed by 1 base and J by 7 bases, leaving 11 bases between them. The germline V gene has CDR1 LGHNA and CDR2 YNFKEQ. CDR3 protein: CASSQVGRSNEQFF. The CDR3 DNA reads as TGTGCCAGCAGCCAAGTTGGGCGGAGTAATGAGCAGTTCTTC.

This clonotype was observed at least ten times. The V call is TRBV30, the J call TRBJ1-2; TRBD1 aligns across 10 bases. This CDR3 is built from 13 residues. CDR1 is GTSNPN, CDR2 SVGIG, per germline (reference sequence). The V gene end was trimmed by 0 bases and the J gene end by 8 bases; junction bases not matched to a gene: 3. The CDR3 loop reads CAWSVGTGAGYTF. CDR3 in DNA: TGTGCCTGGAGTGTCGGGACAGGGGCGGGCTACACCTTC.

At least ten counts were recorded for this clonotype. The chain recombines TRBV5-1 with TRBJ1-1; D perhaps matches TRBD1 (5 bases). Trimming removed 4 bases at V and 0 bases at J, with 13 bases between. In germline, CDR1 is SGHRS, CDR2 YFSETQ. The CDR3 is made up of 15 amino acids. The CDR3 loop reads CASSPGRIMNTEAFF. In DNA form, the CDR3 reads TGCGCCAGCAGCCCGGGACGGATCATGAACACTGAAGCTTTCTTT.

In its sample, this clonotype was seen many times. The chain is built from TRBV4-2 and TRBJ1-6, with TRBD1 identical over 10 bases. V was clipped by 4 bases and J by 10 bases; unmatched bases: 10. The germline V gene has CDR1 LGHNA and CDR2 YNFKEQ. The CDR3 is made up of 16 amino acids. Written as DNA, the CDR3 is TGTGCCAGCAGCCCTATTGGGACAGGGGTGGAATCACCCCTCCACTTT. This codes for CASSPIGTGVESPLHF.

This clonotype was recorded many times. The CDR3 DNA sequence: TGCGCCAGCAGCGTGGGGCTAGCGACAGATACGCAGTATTTT. Translation: CASSVGLATDTQYF. This chain uses TRBV5-1 with TRBJ2-3, with D perhaps TRBD2 (6 bases). V lost 4 bases to trimming and J lost 3 bases, with 12 bases between them. The CDR3 has 14 amino acids. Per germline, CDR1 SGHRS and CDR2 YFSETQ.

A word on this clonotype: A single base separates this from a much larger clone, so it may be a read error. V usage is TRBV27 and J usage is TRBJ1-2; 7 bases fit TRBD1. Germline CDR1 reads MNHEY; CDR2 reads SMNVEV (reference sequence). The CDR3 is 12 amino acids. The CDR3, as DNA: TGTGCCAGCAGTACAGGGGCCTATGGCGACACCTTC. This codes for CASSTGAYGDTF.

This clonotype showed up just a few times. V gene TRBV14 combines with J gene TRBJ2-5; D perhaps matches TRBD2 (5 bases). CDR1 is SGHDN and CDR2 is FVKESK in the germline V gene. Trimming took 4 bases from V and 11 from J, leaving 14 bases between them. This CDR3 comprises 12 residues. CDR3 coding DNA: TGTGCCAGCAGCCGCTCGGGGTGGCAGCAGTACTTC. Translated, it gives CASSRSGWQQYF.

There are many counts of this clonotype. The rearrangement uses TRBV3-1 and TRBJ2-2; D call uncertain. The CDR3 runs 15 residues. V was shortened by 0 bases and J by 4 bases, with 9 bases between the two germline ends. Germline V gene sequence: CDR1 LGHDT, CDR2 YNNKEL (reference sequence). The CDR3 loop reads CASSQEIKGTGELFF. In nucleotides, the CDR3 is TGTGCCAGCAGCCAAGAAATTAAAGGCACCGGGGAGCTGTTTTTT.

This clonotype was found many times. This rearrangement joins TRBV3-1 to TRBJ2-5; 7 positions match TRBD1. Germline V gene sequence: CDR1 LGHDT, CDR2 YNNKEL (reference sequence). V gave up 0 bases and J gave up 4 bases; unmatched junction bases: 14. The CDR3 is 18 residues long. The CDR3 coding sequence is TGTGCCAGCAGCCAAGATATGGGAAGGGGGCTTAGCGTAGAGACCCAGTACTTC. This encodes CASSQDMGRGLSVETQYF.

The table lists this clonotype with many counts. The CDR3 DNA follows: TGCAGTGCTCCGGACGACTCCTCTGGAAACACCATATATTTT. It specifies CSAPDDSSGNTIYF. V usage is TRBV20-1 and J usage is TRBJ1-3, with D unclear. V lost 5 bases and J 0 bases, leaving 11 bases between the germline ends. Germline CDR1 reads DFQATT; CDR2 reads SNEGSKA (reference sequence). This CDR3 has 14 residues.

At least ten counts were recorded for this clonotype. The chain joins TRBV9 to TRBJ1-1; 9 positions match TRBD1. The CDR3 is 16 amino acids. Germline V lookup: CDR1 SGDLS, CDR2 YYNGEE. The V and J ends lost 2 bases and 4 bases, in that order; junction bases with no gene match: 9. For the CDR3, the DNA is TGTGCCAGCAGCGTGAGTGGGACAGGGTTGAGCACTGAAGCTTTCTTT. The encoded protein is CASSVSGTGLSTEAFF.

This clonotype appeared many times. The chain is built from TRBV20-1 and TRBJ1-6; D gene ambiguous. Trimming shortened V by 1 base and J by 6 bases, and 13 bases separated the two germline ends. Germline values: CDR1 DFQATT, CDR2 SNEGSKA (reference sequence). The CDR3 is made up of 15 amino acids. This CDR3 is CSARGPAPGNSPLHF. Written as DNA, the CDR3 is TGCAGTGCTAGAGGCCCCGCCCCGGGTAATTCACCCCTCCACTTT.

Ten or more counts support this clonotype. As DNA, the CDR3 is TGTGCCAGCAGTTTATACCCGGACACTGAAGCTTTCTTT. This sequence encodes CASSLYPDTEAFF. The chain combines TRBV27 with TRBJ1-1; no firm D call. The CDR3 length is 13 residues. The germline V gene encodes CDR1 MNHEY and CDR2 SMNVEV (reference sequence). V lost 1 base, J lost 3 bases, and 6 bases lay in between.

In this sample, this clonotype turned up a few times. The chain recombines TRBV3-1 with TRBJ1-1; no firm D call. From germline, CDR1 is LGHDT and CDR2 YNNKEL (reference sequence). The CDR3 covers 13 residues. Deletions cut 4 bases from V and 2 bases from J, with 8 bases between. CDR3 nucleotide sequence: TGTGCCAGCAGCCCTAAGCCCAACACTGAAGCTTTCTTT. It codes for CASSPKPNTEAFF.

There are many counts of this clonotype. The rearrangement uses TRBV12-3 or TRBV12-4 and TRBJ2-2; possibly TRBD2 for D (6 bases). The CDR3 has 15 amino acids. V lost 0 bases, J lost 6 bases, and 11 bases lay in between. CDR3 in amino acids: CASSLAIGEAGELFF. CDR3 coding DNA: TGTGCCAGCAGTTTAGCAATAGGGGAGGCCGGGGAGCTGTTTTTT.

This clonotype was seen ten or more times. The gene calls are TRBV29-1 and TRBJ1-4; D is possibly TRBD1 (6 bases). CDR3 size: 13 residues. CDR1 and CDR2 from the germline V gene are SQVTM and ANQGSEA. Deletions cut 6 bases from V and 2 bases from J, with 10 bases between. CDR3 amino acids: CSVGGGTNEKLFF. CDR3 coding DNA: TGCAGCGTCGGGGGGGGCACTAATGAAAAACTGTTTTTT.

There are many counts of this clonotype. This chain joins TRBV2 and TRBJ2-1; a weak D match, TRBD2 (6 bases). Germline V gene lookup returns CDR1 SNHLY and CDR2 FYNNEI. V gave up 1 base and J gave up 0 bases, with 10 bases separating them. CDR3 length equals 16 residues. The CDR3 loop is CASSEVFGSSYNEQFF. CDR3 bases: TGTGCCAGCAGTGAAGTATTCGGGAGCTCCTACAATGAGCAGTTCTTC.

This clonotype was found many times. The genes are TRBV7-9 and TRBJ2-7; D ambiguous. The CDR3 loop spans 12 amino acids. Germline CDR1 and CDR2: SEHNR and FQNEAQ (reference sequence). Trimming left V 1 base short and J 4 bases short, with 5 bases between. The DNA of the CDR3 is TGTGCCAGCAGCTTAGAGGCGTACGAGCAGTACTTC. Its translation is CASSLEAYEQYF.

The chain links TRBV7-9 to TRBJ1-6, with 7 nucleotides matching TRBD1. After removal of 5 bases from V and 6 bases from J, the junction contained 10 bases not matched to a gene. Germline assignment: CDR1 SEHNR and CDR2 FQNEAQ (reference sequence). The CDR3 runs to 16 residues. This CDR3 is CASSRKTQGINSPLHF. The CDR3 DNA follows: TGTGCCAGCAGCCGGAAAACACAGGGGATTAATTCACCCCTCCACTTT.

The J gene is TRBJ2-5, the V gene TRBV5-3; D perhaps matches TRBD2 (6 bases). TRBV5-3 is labeled an ORF, and its function is uncertain. This CDR3 is 14 amino acids long. V lost 4 bases and J lost 4, with 14 bases in between. The CDR3: CARSHGSPGETQYF. CDR3 bases: TGTGCCAGAAGCCACGGGAGTCCGGGAGAGACCCAGTACTTC.

In the case of this clonotype: A read error may be the cause here, since a much bigger clone is one base away. The chain recombines TRBV7-9 with TRBJ1-1, with TRBD1 as a possible D gene (6 bases). The CDR3 runs to 13 residues. Germline V gene lookup returns CDR1 SEHNR and CDR2 FQNEAQ (reference sequence). The CDR3 spells CASRPRGGTEAYF. The CDR3 nucleotides are TGTGCCAGCAGACCCAGGGGAGGTACTGAAGCTTACTTT.

This clonotype was recorded many times. This chain uses TRBV28 with TRBJ2-1; D is undetermined. The CDR3 is 13 amino acids. V was pared by 7 bases and J by 3 bases, with 10 bases between. Germline V lookup: CDR1 MDHEN, CDR2 SYDVKM. CDR3 region: CASTRTDYNEQFF. In DNA form, the CDR3 reads TGTGCCAGCACCCGAACGGACTACAATGAGCAGTTCTTC.

This clonotype came up a few times. The chain carries TRBV7-3 and TRBJ1-5; TRBD1 agrees at 7 bases. With 5 bases clipped from V and 0 bases from J, the junction kept 7 bases outside the gene matches. Germline lookup yields CDR1 SGHTA and CDR2 FQGTGA. The CDR3 totals 16 residues. CDR3 region: CASSIPTGFSNQPQHF. In DNA, the CDR3 is TGTGCCAGCAGCATCCCGACAGGGTTTAGCAATCAGCCCCAGCATTTT.